This TCR beta chain stems from a study of response to subunit inactivated influenza vaccine. Study-wide points: It was the authors' suggestion that each seasonal influenza vaccination recruits few new T cells.

This clonotype was seen ten or more times. Its antigen remains unknown. CDR3 length equals 15 residues. The V segment lost 2 bases and the J segment 4 bases; nucleotides outside the gene matches: 5. Germline V gene lookup returns CDR1 SGHVS and CDR2 FQNEAQ. Via MiXCR, TCRdb re-called the RT-PCR reads, giving one row per CDR3 protein. The data hold about 160,000 distinct CDR3 sequences, with approximately 10% observed a single time. This sequence was found in a man aged 50 to 59 who received an inactivated influenza vaccine. V usage is TRBV7-8 and J usage is TRBJ1-5; 7 nucleotides align to TRBD1. The source material was non-naive T cells sorted from PBMCs, sampled more than 35 days after vaccination. This CDR3 is CASSLTTGANQPQHF. In DNA form, the CDR3 reads TGTGCCAGCAGCTTAACCACAGGGGCTAATCAGCCCCAGCATTTT.